A selection of T cell receptor beta chains follows, all from one sample in a study of human T cells and chemical hapten exposure. TCRdb re-called the RACE reads with MiXCR, one entry per CDR3 protein. The data show some 96,000 distinct CDR3 sequences, around 25% seen once. The source material was whole blood, sampled in connection with sensitization to the hapten diphenylcyclopropenone (DPC). The source of these receptors is a man aged 35 to 55 with alopecia areata. Some clones in this sample may be carry-over from other donors' samples. The CDR3 runs from the conserved cysteine through the conserved F or W. D genes are given only for firm matches. Size values are once, few and many counts, or a class for expanded clones, and some rows have none.

J,size,V,D,DNA,CDR3
TRBJ2-7,NA,TRBV7-6,TRBD1,TGTGCCAGCAGCTTAGCACCCGGGACAGGGCAGAGGAGCGAGCAGTACTTC,CASSLAPGTGQRSEQYF
TRBJ2-1,NA,TRBV12-3/TRBV12-4,NA,TGTGCCAGCAATCCGGACTTCCGCCCCTCTACGGGTGAGCAGTTCTTC,CASNPDFRPSTGEQFF
TRBJ2-1,NA,TRBV24-1,TRBD2,TGTGCCACCAGTGACTGGACTAGCGGGAGAGGGAGCTCCTACAATGAGCAGTTCTTC,CATSDWTSGRGSSYNEQFF
TRBJ2-7,once,TRBV6-2/TRBV6-3,TRBD1,TGTGCCAGCAGTACCGACACAGGGGCCGAGCAGTACTTC,CASSTDTGAEQYF
TRBJ1-4,NA,TRBV6-1,NA,TGTGCCAGCAGTGAATCCTTACAAGGGAATGAAAAACTGTTTTTT,CASSESLQGNEKLFF
TRBJ2-2,NA,TRBV14,TRBD2,TGTGCCAGCAGCCGGGGACTAGCGACGAACACCGGGGAGCTGTTTTTT,CASSRGLATNTGELFF
TRBJ2-1,NA,TRBV2,TRBD1,TGTGCCACCGGGACAGCTACTTACAATGAGCAGTTCTTC,CATGTATYNEQFF
TRBJ2-1,few,TRBV28,NA,TGTGCCAGCAGCTGGGGGGACTGGACCGCCGATGAGCAGTTCTTC,CASSWGDWTADEQFF
TRBJ2-7,NA,TRBV28,NA,TGTGCCAGCAGTTTTGGTCTAGCGAGCTCCTACGAGCAGTACTTC,CASSFGLASSYEQYF
TRBJ2-1,NA,TRBV14,NA,TGTGCCAGCAGTCAAGGTTGGGCAGGGCCCTACAATGAGCAGTTCTTC,CASSQGWAGPYNEQFF
TRBJ2-3,NA,TRBV20-1,NA,TGCAGTGCTAGAGATCGGTTAGTCTCAGATACGCAGTATTTT,CSARDRLVSDTQYF
TRBJ1-1,NA,TRBV5-1,NA,TGCGCCAGCAGTCCGGACCTAGTCGGTGAAGCTTTCTTT,CASSPDLVGEAFF
TRBJ2-7,few,TRBV12-3/TRBV12-4,NA,TGTGCCAGCAGTTTAGGCGGGACCCCGCCCAACGAGCAGTACTTC,CASSLGGTPPNEQYF
TRBJ2-2,few,TRBV9,NA,TGTGCCAGCAGCCCAGGTGTGGCGGTGGCCGGGGAGCTGTTTTTT,CASSPGVAVAGELFF
TRBJ1-2,NA,TRBV6-1,NA,TGTGCCAGCCGCCTCCCGGGGCGTGACTATGGCTACACCTTC,CASRLPGRDYGYTF
TRBJ2-7,NA,TRBV28,NA,TGTGCCAGCAGTCGGGACGCCGGAACCCGGGAGCAGTACTTC,CASSRDAGTREQYF
TRBJ2-3,NA,TRBV4-2,NA,TGTGCCAGCAGCCAAGAGGGCCTCGGAAGGGGCACAGATACGCAGTATTTT,CASSQEGLGRGTDTQYF
TRBJ2-2,many,TRBV9,TRBD2,TGTGCCAGCAGCGTTGATAGCGGGAGCAACACCGGGGAGCTGTTTTTT,CASSVDSGSNTGELFF
TRBJ1-5,NA,TRBV4-2,NA,TGTGCCAGCAGCCAAGAAGGGCAGATCAATCAGCCCCAGCATTTT,CASSQEGQINQPQHF
TRBJ1-5,few,TRBV12-3/TRBV12-4,NA,TGTGCCAGCAGTCTGGTGGACGGAAATCAGCCCCAGCATTTT,CASSLVDGNQPQHF
TRBJ2-5,NA,TRBV27,NA,TGTGCCAGCAGTTTAGTAGCATCGCAAGAGACCCAGTACTTC,CASSLVASQETQYF
TRBJ2-3,few,TRBV14,NA,TGTGCCAGCAGCCAAGACTTAGGGGCCAGGACAGATACGCAGTATTTT,CASSQDLGARTDTQYF
TRBJ1-5,few,TRBV6-5,TRBD1,TGTGCCAGCAGTCGGACAGGGGACGGTCAGCCCCAGCATTTT,CASSRTGDGQPQHF
TRBJ2-6,NA,TRBV6-5,TRBD2,TGTGCCAGCAGTTACTCCGGACTAGCGGGAGCTGGGGCCAACGTCCTGACTTTC,CASSYSGLAGAGANVLTF
TRBJ1-3,NA,TRBV20-1,NA,TGCAGTGCTAGCGCAGGGATGAGAAACACCATATATTTT,CSASAGMRNTIYF
TRBJ2-3,many,TRBV6-2/TRBV6-3,NA,TGTGCCAGCAGTTACGTGGGAGGATCAGATACGCAGTATTTT,CASSYVGGSDTQYF
TRBJ2-3,NA,TRBV6-5,NA,TGTGCCAGCAGAACGGACTCACCTACAGATACGCAGTATTTT,CASRTDSPTDTQYF
TRBJ2-3,few,TRBV20-1,TRBD2,TGCAGTGCTAGAGGCAGGGCCGGACTAGCGGGAGGTCCCACAGATACGCAGTATTTT,CSARGRAGLAGGPTDTQYF
TRBJ1-5,few,TRBV5-6,NA,TGTGCCAGCAGCCCTTACTATAGCAATCAGCCCCAGCATTTT,CASSPYYSNQPQHF
TRBJ2-1,many,TRBV12-3/TRBV12-4,TRBD2,TGTGCCAGCAGTCCACTAGCGGGATTAAGCAATGAGCAGTTCTTC,CASSPLAGLSNEQFF
TRBJ2-4,few,TRBV12-3/TRBV12-4,TRBD2,TGTGCCAGCAGTTCGAGGACTAGCGGGAGAAACATTCAGTACTTC,CASSSRTSGRNIQYF
TRBJ2-1,few,TRBV28,NA,TGTGCCAGCAGTTTACAGCCAGCCTACAATGAGCAGTTCTTC,CASSLQPAYNEQFF
TRBJ2-7,NA,TRBV12-3/TRBV12-4,TRBD2,TGTGCCAGCAGTTTCTGGCTAGCGGGATCCTACGAGCAGTACTTC,CASSFWLAGSYEQYF
TRBJ2-4,NA,TRBV12-3/TRBV12-4,NA,TGTGCCAGCAGCGACCCCCGCCTAGCCAAAAACATTCAGTACTTC,CASSDPRLAKNIQYF
TRBJ2-7,NA,TRBV20-1,NA,TGCAGTGCTAGGGCGGGACCCACCTACGAGCAGTACTTC,CSARAGPTYEQYF
TRBJ1-2,NA,TRBV12-3/TRBV12-4,NA,TGTGCCAGCAGTTCGCGGACTCGCGCTTACTACGGCTACACCTTC,CASSSRTRAYYGYTF
TRBJ1-3,NA,TRBV12-3/TRBV12-4,NA,TGTGCCAGCAGTTTATCGGGTGTCTCTGGAAACACCATATATTTT,CASSLSGVSGNTIYF
TRBJ2-7,few,TRBV2,NA,TGTGCCAGCAGTGAAGCGTGGGGTGGCGAGCAGTACTTC,CASSEAWGGEQYF
TRBJ1-4,NA,TRBV28,TRBD1,TGTGCCAGCAGAGGGACAGGGAACGGTGAAAAACTGTTTTTT,CASRGTGNGEKLFF
TRBJ2-7,many,TRBV13,NA,TGTGCCAGCAGCCCCCCCGGGGCCGAGCAGTACTTC,CASSPPGAEQYF
TRBJ2-1,NA,TRBV5-4,NA,TGTGCCAGCAGCTCCCCAGCTTGGGGGCTAGGCGGGAATGAGCAGTTCTTC,CASSSPAWGLGGNEQFF
TRBJ2-5,NA,TRBV7-3,TRBD2,TGTGCCAGCAGCTTAGGGCTAGCGGAACAAGAGACCCAGTACTTC,CASSLGLAEQETQYF
TRBJ2-1,few,TRBV5-1,TRBD2,TGCGCCAGCAGCACGACTAGCGGGAGCGGTAATGAGCAGTTCTTC,CASSTTSGSGNEQFF
TRBJ1-1,few,TRBV27,TRBD1,TGTGCCAGCCTTCCACACAAACAGGGGGACACTGAAGCTTTCTTT,CASLPHKQGDTEAFF
TRBJ2-7,few,TRBV11-2,TRBD1,TGTGCCAGCAGCTCCTTACAGGGGAAGTACTTC,CASSSLQGKYF
TRBJ2-5,few,TRBV6-5,TRBD1,TGTGCCAGCAGTAACAGGGGTCCCTCGGAGACCCAGTACTTC,CASSNRGPSETQYF